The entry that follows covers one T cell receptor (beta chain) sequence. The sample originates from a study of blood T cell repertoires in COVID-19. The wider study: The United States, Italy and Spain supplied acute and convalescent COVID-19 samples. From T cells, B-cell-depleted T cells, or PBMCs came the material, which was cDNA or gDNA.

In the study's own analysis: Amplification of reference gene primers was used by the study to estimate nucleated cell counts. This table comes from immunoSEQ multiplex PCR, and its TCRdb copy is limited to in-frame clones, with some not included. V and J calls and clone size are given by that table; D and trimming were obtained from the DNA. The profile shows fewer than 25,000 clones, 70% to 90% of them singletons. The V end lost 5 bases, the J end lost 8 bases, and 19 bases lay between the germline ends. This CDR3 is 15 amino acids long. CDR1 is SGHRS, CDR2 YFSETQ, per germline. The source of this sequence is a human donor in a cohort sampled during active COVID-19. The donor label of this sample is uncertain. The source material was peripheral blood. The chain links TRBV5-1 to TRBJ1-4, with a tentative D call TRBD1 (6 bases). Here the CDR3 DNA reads TGCGCCAGCAGTTTTGGACAGCAGCCTGAGGAAAAACTGTTTTTT. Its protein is CASSFGQQPEEKLFF.